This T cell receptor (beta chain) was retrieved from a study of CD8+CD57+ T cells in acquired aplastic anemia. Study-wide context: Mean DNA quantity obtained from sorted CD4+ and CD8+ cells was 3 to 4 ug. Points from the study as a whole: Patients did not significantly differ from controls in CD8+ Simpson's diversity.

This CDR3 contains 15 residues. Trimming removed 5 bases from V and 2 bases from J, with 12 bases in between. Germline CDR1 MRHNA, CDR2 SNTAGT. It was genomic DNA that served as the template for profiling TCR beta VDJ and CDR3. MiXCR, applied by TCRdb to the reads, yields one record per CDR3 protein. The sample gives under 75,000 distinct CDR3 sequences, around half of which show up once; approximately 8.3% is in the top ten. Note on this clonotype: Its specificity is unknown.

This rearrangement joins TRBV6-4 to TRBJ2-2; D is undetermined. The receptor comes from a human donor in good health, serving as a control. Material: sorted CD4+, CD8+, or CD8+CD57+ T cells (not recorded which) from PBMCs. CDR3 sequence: CASSYELINTGELFF. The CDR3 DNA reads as TGTGCCAGCAGTTACGAGTTAATTAACACCGGGGAGCTGTTTTTT.